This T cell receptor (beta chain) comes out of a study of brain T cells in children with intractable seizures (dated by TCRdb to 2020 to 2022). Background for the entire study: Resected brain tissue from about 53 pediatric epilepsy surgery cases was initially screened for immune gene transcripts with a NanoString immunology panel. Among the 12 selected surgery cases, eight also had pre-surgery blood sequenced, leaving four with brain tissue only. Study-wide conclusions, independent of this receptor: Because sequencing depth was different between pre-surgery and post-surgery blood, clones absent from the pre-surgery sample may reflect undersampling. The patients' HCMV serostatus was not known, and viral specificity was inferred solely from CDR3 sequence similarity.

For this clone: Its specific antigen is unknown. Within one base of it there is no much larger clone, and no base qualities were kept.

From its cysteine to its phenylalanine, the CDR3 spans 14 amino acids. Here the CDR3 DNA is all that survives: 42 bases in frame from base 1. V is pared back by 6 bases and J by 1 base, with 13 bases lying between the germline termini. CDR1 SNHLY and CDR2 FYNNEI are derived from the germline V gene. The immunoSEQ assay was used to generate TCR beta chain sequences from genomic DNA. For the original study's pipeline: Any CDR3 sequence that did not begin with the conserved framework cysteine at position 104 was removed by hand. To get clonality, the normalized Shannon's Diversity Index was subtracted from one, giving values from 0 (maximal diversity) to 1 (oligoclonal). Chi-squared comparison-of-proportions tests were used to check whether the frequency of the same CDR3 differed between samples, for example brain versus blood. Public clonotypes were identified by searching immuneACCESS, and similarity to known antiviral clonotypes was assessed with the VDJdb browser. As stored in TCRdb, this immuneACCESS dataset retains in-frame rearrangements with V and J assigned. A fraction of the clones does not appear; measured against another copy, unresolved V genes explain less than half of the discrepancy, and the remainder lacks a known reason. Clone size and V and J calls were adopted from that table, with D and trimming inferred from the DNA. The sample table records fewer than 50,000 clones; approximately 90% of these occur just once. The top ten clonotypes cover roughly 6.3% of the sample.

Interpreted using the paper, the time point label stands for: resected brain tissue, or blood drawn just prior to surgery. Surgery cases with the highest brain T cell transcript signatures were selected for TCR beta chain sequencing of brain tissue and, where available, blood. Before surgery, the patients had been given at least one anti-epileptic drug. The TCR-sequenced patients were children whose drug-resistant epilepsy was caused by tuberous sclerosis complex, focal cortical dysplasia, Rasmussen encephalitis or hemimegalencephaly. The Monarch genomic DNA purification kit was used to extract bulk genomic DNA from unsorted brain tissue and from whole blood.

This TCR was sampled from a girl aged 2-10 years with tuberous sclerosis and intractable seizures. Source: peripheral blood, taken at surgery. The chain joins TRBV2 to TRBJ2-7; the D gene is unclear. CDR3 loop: CASRSNLQSYEQYF. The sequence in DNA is TGTGCCAGCAGATCCAACCTCCAGTCCTACGAGCAGTACTTC. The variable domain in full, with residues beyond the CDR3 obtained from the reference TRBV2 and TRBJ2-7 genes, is EPEVTQTPSHQVTQMGQEVILRCVPISNHLYFYWYRQILGQKVEFLVSFYNNEISEKSEIFDDQFSVERPDGSNFTLKIRSTKLEDSAMYFCASRSNLQSYEQYFGPGTRLTVT.